One and the same sample provided the 26 T cell receptor beta chains below, sequenced in a study of cytomegalovirus exposure and HLA in healthy donors. PCR employed 60 Vbeta and 13 Jbeta primers. Clones were sequenced by immunoSEQ multiplex PCR, and TCRdb holds only the in-frame ones, with some missing. Across some 160,000 clones, the top ten clones capture 2.1% of the sample. Sequenced sample: PBMCs. The receptors were gathered from a man aged 30-40 years in good health and CMV-seronegative.

The chain employs TRBV5-6 and TRBJ2-7, with a weak D call TRBD1 (7 bases). The germline gives CDR1 SGHDT, CDR2 YYEEEE. The CDR3 consists of 15 residues. V was shortened by 4 bases and J by 3 bases, with 17 bases between the two germline ends. The CDR3 region has the DNA TGTGCCAGCAGCGCGGTGGGGCAGGGGGGCTACGAGCAGTACTTC. It is translated as CASSAVGQGGYEQYF.

This chain links TRBV19 with TRBJ1-1, with a weak D call TRBD1 (6 bases). Germline CDR1 reads LNHDA; CDR2 reads SQIVND (reference sequence). The CDR3 has 12 residues. The V end lost 4 bases, the J end lost 4 bases, and 7 bases lay between the germline ends. CDR3 bases: TGTGCCAGTAGTACCAGGGGCACTGAAGCTTTCTTT. It is translated as CASSTRGTEAFF.

J is TRBJ1-1 and V is TRBV2; tentatively, D is TRBD1 (5 bases). Germline V gives CDR1 SNHLY, CDR2 FYNNEI. The CDR3 spans 13 residues. Trimming took 10 bases from V and 5 from J, leaving 17 bases between them. Here the CDR3 reads CATNLQGETEAFF. The CDR3 coding sequence is TGTGCCACTAATCTTCAAGGGGAAACTGAAGCTTTCTTT.

The chain has TRBV2 and TRBJ2-3, with a weak D call TRBD1 (8 bases). Trimming took 5 bases from V and 0 from J, leaving 12 bases between them. The CDR3 consists of 15 residues. Germline values: CDR1 SNHLY, CDR2 FYNNEI. As DNA, the CDR3 is TGTGCCAGCAGTAAACAGGGGGGGAGCACAGATACGCAGTATTTT. This encodes CASSKQGGSTDTQYF. The full variable domain, rest sourced from reference TRBV2 and TRBJ2-3, is EPEVTQTPSHQVTQMGQEVILRCVPISNHLYFYWYRQILGQKVEFLVSFYNNEISEKSEIFDDQFSVERPDGSNFTLKIRSTKLEDSAMYFCASSKQGGSTDTQYFGPGTRLTVL.

The chain couples TRBV5-4 to TRBJ1-2; 8 nucleotides match TRBD1. CDR1 and CDR2 from the germline V gene are SGHNT and YYREEE (reference sequence). This CDR3 is 14 amino acids long. Losses at the gene ends were 3 bases for V and 10 bases for J; bases not matched to a gene: 11. This CDR3 reads CASSSDRQGRPYTF. DNA of the CDR3: TGTGCCAGCAGCTCCGACCGACAGGGGAGGCCCTACACCTTC.

The chain joins TRBV9 to TRBJ2-7; D possibly corresponds to TRBD2 (5 bases). V lost 0 bases and J 0 bases, leaving 10 bases between the germline ends. Germline CDR1 SGDLS, CDR2 YYNGEE. There are 15 residues in the CDR3. The CDR3 spells CASSVGGYSSYEQYF. CDR3 DNA sequence: TGTGCCAGCAGCGTAGGCGGGTATAGCTCCTACGAGCAGTACTTC.

Remarks on this clone: Germline and junction disagree at one end, which may indicate a read error. J is TRBJ2-6 and V is TRBV27, with D possibly matching TRBD2 (6 bases). Per the germline V gene, CDR1 is MNHEY and CDR2 is SMNVEV (reference sequence). This CDR3 is built from 15 residues. The CDR3 here is CASSFGTVGDNVLTF. In DNA form, the CDR3 reads TGTGCCAGCAGTTTCGGGACTGTGGGGGACAACGTCCTGACTTTC.

This chain links TRBV5-4 with TRBJ2-1; a possible D gene is TRBD2 (6 bases). V lost 3 bases and J 4 bases, leaving 11 bases between the germline ends. Germline V CDR1 and CDR2: SGHNT, YYREEE (reference sequence). This CDR3 is 14 amino acids long. The CDR3 reads CASSWLADYNEQFF. The CDR3 DNA follows: TGTGCCAGCAGCTGGTTAGCGGATTACAATGAGCAGTTCTTC.

The chain carries TRBV27 and TRBJ2-1; 7 nucleotides agree with TRBD1. The germline gives CDR1 MNHEY, CDR2 SMNVEV (reference sequence). J gave up 7 bases and V 8 bases, and 8 bases lay outside the gene matches. The CDR3 extends over 13 amino acids. In DNA form, the CDR3 reads TGTGCCAGCTCCCTAGGGGGCCGAAATGAGCAGTTCTTC. Its protein is CASSLGGRNEQFF.

The gene calls are TRBV6-5 and TRBJ2-1; 15 bases align to TRBD2. Trimming cost V 8 bases and J 10 bases; bases outside gene matches: 6. This CDR3 contains 14 residues. Germline V lookup: CDR1 MNHEY, CDR2 SVGAGI. CDR3 DNA sequence: TGTGCCAGCCGGACTAGCGGGAGGGCCAGGGAGCAGTTCTTC. This translates into CASRTSGRAREQFF.

The chain is built from TRBV27 and TRBJ2-2, with TRBD1 matching over 7 bases. V dropped 6 bases and J dropped 7; count of bases not matched to a gene: 11. Germline V lookup: CDR1 MNHEY, CDR2 SMNVEV (reference sequence). The CDR3 runs 15 residues. CDR3 amino acids: CASRRDHRGNGELFF. The CDR3, as DNA: TGTGCCAGCAGAAGGGACCACAGGGGTAACGGGGAGCTGTTTTTT.

The chain links TRBV15 to TRBJ1-5; 7 bases agree with TRBD1. The germline V gene has CDR1 LNHNV and CDR2 YYDKDF (reference sequence). The ends lost 5 bases at V and 1 base at J; junction bases unmatched: 8. The CDR3 covers 16 residues. The CDR3 spells CATSFSPDRSNQPQHF. CDR3 DNA: TGTGCCACCAGCTTCAGCCCGGACAGGAGCAATCAGCCCCAGCATTTT.

This chain links TRBV12-5 with TRBJ2-3, with TRBD2 matching over 9 bases. Germline lookup yields CDR1 LGHNT and CDR2 FRNRAP. V dropped 8 bases and J dropped 5; count of bases not matched to a gene: 8. The CDR3 contains 14 residues. The CDR3 DNA is TGTGCTAGTAAGAGCGGGAGGATTTTAGATACGCAGTATTTT. Translating gives CASKSGRILDTQYF. The variable domain in full, completed from reference TRBV12-5 and TRBJ2-3, reads DARVTQTPRHKVTEMGQEVTMRCQPILGHNTVFWYRQTMMQGLELLAYFRNRAPLDDSGMPKDRFSAEMPDATLATLKIQPSEPRDSAVYFCASKSGRILDTQYFGPGTRLTVL.

CDR3 nucleotides: TGTGCCAGTAGTCCCCTGGCTAGCGGGTACACCTACGAGCAGTACTTC. Translated, it gives CASSPLASGYTYEQYF. J is TRBJ2-7 and V is TRBV19, with 8 bases that match TRBD2. Losses at the gene ends were 5 bases for V and 2 bases for J; bases not matched to a gene: 11. Germline-derived CDR1 and CDR2 are LNHDA and SQIVND (reference sequence). The CDR3 is 16 residues long.

The chain couples TRBV27 to TRBJ2-3; possible D gene TRBD2, 5 bases. Germline V gene sequence: CDR1 MNHEY, CDR2 SMNVEV (reference sequence). Trimming cost V 5 bases and J 0 bases, with 12 bases left between them. The CDR3 runs 15 residues. The CDR3 DNA follows: TGTGCCAGCAGTCCCAGTGGAGGCAGCACAGATACGCAGTATTTT. Translated: CASSPSGGSTDTQYF.

This chain links TRBV15 with TRBJ2-5; D ambiguous. There are 13 residues in the CDR3. V lost 3 bases and J 3 bases, leaving 8 bases between the germline ends. Germline CDR1 reads LNHNV; CDR2 reads YYDKDF (reference sequence). The CDR3 DNA is TGTGCCACCAGCAGCCAGCTAGAAGAGACCCAGTACTTC. Protein: CATSSQLEETQYF.

This chain joins TRBV4-1 and TRBJ2-7; 10 bases map to TRBD2. The CDR3 runs 15 residues. V shed 4 bases and J 2 bases; nucleotides not matched to a gene: 5. Germline CDR1 is MGHRA and CDR2 is YSYEKL. The CDR3 nucleotides read TGCGCCAGCAGCCCCTCTAGCGGGAGCACCTACGAGCAGTACTTC. Translating it yields CASSPSSGSTYEQYF.

The chain couples TRBV4-2 to TRBJ2-2, with 10 positions matching TRBD1. Germline trimming cut 0 bases from V and 6 bases from J; bases unmatched to any gene: 7. Germline lookup yields CDR1 LGHNA and CDR2 YNFKEQ. The CDR3 has 17 residues. CDR3 sequence: CASSQDRRQGAAGELFF. CDR3 sequence (DNA): TGTGCCAGCAGCCAAGATAGGAGACAGGGGGCTGCCGGGGAGCTGTTTTTT.

The chain's CDR3 is CASRKGLNTGELFF. CDR3 nucleotide sequence: TGTGCCAGCAGAAAGGGACTTAACACCGGGGAGCTGTTTTTT. The gene calls are TRBV7-3 and TRBJ2-2; tentative D call: TRBD2 (6 bases). From germline, CDR1 is SGHTA and CDR2 FQGTGA. The CDR3 is made up of 14 amino acids. Trimming pared 6 bases from V and 2 bases from J, leaving 10 bases between.

A note on this clone: Compared with germline, one end of the junction differs, possibly owing to a read error. The genes are TRBV7-2 and TRBJ2-6, with D perhaps TRBD2 (6 bases). Germline values: CDR1 SGHTA, CDR2 FQGNSA. CDR3 length: 16 amino acids. DNA for the CDR3: TGCGCCAGCAGCCAAGAGGAGGGCTCTGGGGCCAACGTCCTGACTTTC. Translated, it gives CASSQEEGSGANVLTF.

The V call is TRBV6-1, the J call TRBJ1-2; weak D call: TRBD1 (5 bases). The CDR3 runs 13 residues. Trimming left V 5 bases short and J 3 bases short, with 10 bases between. Per the germline V gene, CDR1 is MNHNS and CDR2 is SASEGT. CDR3 sequence reads: CASSRQYDYGYTF. In DNA form, the CDR3 reads TGTGCCAGCAGTCGACAGTATGACTATGGCTACACCTTC.

V and J are TRBV29-1 and TRBJ1-2; D gene uncertain. CDR1 SQVTM and CDR2 ANQGSEA come from the germline V gene. V was pared by 1 base and J by 7 bases, with 10 bases between. The CDR3 is 12 residues long. The CDR3 region has the DNA TGCAGCGTTGAAGGGGCTATGGGTGGCTACACCTTC. This sequence encodes CSVEGAMGGYTF. Full variable domain (remainder filled in from reference TRBV29-1 and TRBJ1-2): SAVISQKPSRDICQRGTSLTIQCQVDSQVTMMFWYRQQPGQSLTLIATANQGSEATYESGFVIDKFPISRPNLTFSTLTVSNMSPEDSSIYLCSVEGAMGGYTFGSGTRLTVV.

This chain uses TRBV27 with TRBJ2-1, with D possibly TRBD1 on 5 matching bases. Germline CDR1 and CDR2: MNHEY and SMNVEV (reference sequence). This CDR3 region has 13 residues. V gave up 4 bases and J gave up 5 bases, with 9 bases separating them. The CDR3 DNA follows: TGTGCCAGCAGTTCCCCCAGGGACAATGAGCAGTTCTTC. Translation gives CASSSPRDNEQFF.

The rearrangement uses TRBV9 and TRBJ2-1, with D possibly matching TRBD2 (6 bases). Trimming pared 2 bases from V and 3 bases from J, leaving 15 bases between. This CDR3 is built from 16 residues. The germline V gene encodes CDR1 SGDLS and CDR2 YYNGEE. This CDR3 is CASSVQAGLNYNEQFF. In nucleotides, the CDR3 is TGTGCCAGCAGCGTCCAGGCGGGATTAAACTACAATGAGCAGTTCTTC.

J is TRBJ2-7 and V is TRBV4-2, with 11 bases fitting TRBD1. The J segment lost 5 bases and the V segment lost 4 bases, leaving 7 bases of the junction unmatched. Germline-derived CDR1 and CDR2 are LGHNA and YNFKEQ. This CDR3 region has 15 residues. CDR3 nucleotides: TGTGCCAGCAGCCGAATCGGGACAGGGGGGAACGAGCAGTACTTC. This encodes CASSRIGTGGNEQYF.

The chain uses TRBV27 and TRBJ2-3; 11 nucleotides match TRBD2. J gave up 4 bases and V 1 base, and 4 bases lay outside the gene matches. Looked up from germline, CDR1 is MNHEY and CDR2 is SMNVEV (reference sequence). The CDR3 length is 16 residues. CDR3 DNA sequence: TGTGCCAGCAGTTTATATCTAGCGGGAGGAGCAGATACGCAGTATTTT. Protein product: CASSLYLAGGADTQYF.